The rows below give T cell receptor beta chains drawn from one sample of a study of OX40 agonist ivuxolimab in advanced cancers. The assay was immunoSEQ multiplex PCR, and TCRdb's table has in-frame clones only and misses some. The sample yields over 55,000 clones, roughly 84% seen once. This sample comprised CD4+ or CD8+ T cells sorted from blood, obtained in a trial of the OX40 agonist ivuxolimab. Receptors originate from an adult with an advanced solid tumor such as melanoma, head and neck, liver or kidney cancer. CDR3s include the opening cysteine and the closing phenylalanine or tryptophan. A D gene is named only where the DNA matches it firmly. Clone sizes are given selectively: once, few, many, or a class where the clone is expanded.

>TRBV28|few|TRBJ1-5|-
TGTGCCAGCAGTTCCCTTAATCAGCCCCAGCATTTT
CASSSLNQPQHF
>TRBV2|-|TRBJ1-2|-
TGTGCCAGCAGTGCCGAATATGGCTACACCTTC
CASSAEYGYTF
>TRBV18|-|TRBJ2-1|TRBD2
TGTGCCAGCTCACCACCTGGGAATAGCGGGAAGAATGAGCAGTTCTTC
CASSPPGNSGKNEQFF
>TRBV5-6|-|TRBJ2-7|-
TGTGCCAGCAGCTTGCCAGGGAATTCCTACGAGCAGTACTTC
CASSLPGNSYEQYF
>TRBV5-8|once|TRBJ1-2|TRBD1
TGTGCCAGCAGCTTGTTTGGAGGGACAGGGGCCGCTAACTATGGCTACACCTTC
CASSLFGGTGAANYGYTF
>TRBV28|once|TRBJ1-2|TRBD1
TGTGCCACTGGACAGGGGAACTATGGCTACACCTTC
CATGQGNYGYTF
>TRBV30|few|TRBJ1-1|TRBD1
TGTGCCTGGAGTCGGACAGGGAGTACTGAAGCTTTCTTT
CAWSRTGSTEAFF
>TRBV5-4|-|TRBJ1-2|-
TGTGCCAGCAGCCGCGACAGGTCGTCGTCGTATGGCTACACCTTC
CASSRDRSSSYGYTF
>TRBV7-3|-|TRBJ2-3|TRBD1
TGTGCCAGCAGCTTGGACAGGGGCTCAGATACGCAGTATTTT
CASSLDRGSDTQYF
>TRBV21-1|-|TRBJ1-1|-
TGTGCCAGCAGCGTTGACCCCCTAGGAAACACTGAAGCTTTCTTT
CASSVDPLGNTEAFF
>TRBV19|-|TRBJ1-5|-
TGTGCCAGTAGTGCCACAGGGTTTAGCAATCAGCCCCAGCATTTT
CASSATGFSNQPQHF
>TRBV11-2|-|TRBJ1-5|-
TGTGCCAGCAGCTTAGGTCCAGATAGCAATCAGCCCCAGCATTTT
CASSLGPDSNQPQHF
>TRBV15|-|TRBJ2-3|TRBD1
TGTGCCACCAGCAGACGTACCGGACAGGGTATTAGGGATACGCAGTATTTT
CATSRRTGQGIRDTQYF
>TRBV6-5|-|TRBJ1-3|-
TGTGCCAGCACCACGTTAGGCTCGGGAAACACCATATATTTT
CASTTLGSGNTIYF
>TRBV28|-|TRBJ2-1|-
TGTGCCAGCAGGGGCGGGACTTCCTATGAGCAGTTCTTC
CASRGGTSYEQFF
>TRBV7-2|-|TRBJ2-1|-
TGTGCCAGCAGCTTAAATCGGATTCACAATGAGCAGTTCTTC
CASSLNRIHNEQFF
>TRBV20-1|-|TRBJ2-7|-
TGCAGTGCTATGGGGGTTGACGAGCAGTACTTC
CSAMGVDEQYF
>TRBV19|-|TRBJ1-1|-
TGTGCCAGTAGTCCCACACGGAACACTGAAGCTTTCTTT
CASSPTRNTEAFF
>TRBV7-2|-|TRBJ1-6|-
TGTGCCAGCAGCTTAGCGCCAGGGGAATTTAATTCACCCCTCCACTTT
CASSLAPGEFNSPLHF
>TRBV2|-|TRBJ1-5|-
TGTGCCAGCAGTGCGGCGGATAGCAATCAGCCCCAGCATTTT
CASSAADSNQPQHF
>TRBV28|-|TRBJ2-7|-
TGTGCCAGCAGTGAAATGAGCTCCTACGAGCAGTACTTC
CASSEMSSYEQYF
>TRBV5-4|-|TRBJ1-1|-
TGTGCCAGCAGCCCGGGGCTCGGGGTTTCCACTGAAGCTTTCTTT
CASSPGLGVSTEAFF
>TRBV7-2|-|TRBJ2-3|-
TGTGCCAGCAGCTTGGAAAGTAGGCCTAGCACAGATACGCAGTATTTT
CASSLESRPSTDTQYF
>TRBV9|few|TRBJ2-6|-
TGTGCCAGCAGCGAATGGGTGAGCTCTGGGGCCAACGTCCTGACTTTC
CASSEWVSSGANVLTF